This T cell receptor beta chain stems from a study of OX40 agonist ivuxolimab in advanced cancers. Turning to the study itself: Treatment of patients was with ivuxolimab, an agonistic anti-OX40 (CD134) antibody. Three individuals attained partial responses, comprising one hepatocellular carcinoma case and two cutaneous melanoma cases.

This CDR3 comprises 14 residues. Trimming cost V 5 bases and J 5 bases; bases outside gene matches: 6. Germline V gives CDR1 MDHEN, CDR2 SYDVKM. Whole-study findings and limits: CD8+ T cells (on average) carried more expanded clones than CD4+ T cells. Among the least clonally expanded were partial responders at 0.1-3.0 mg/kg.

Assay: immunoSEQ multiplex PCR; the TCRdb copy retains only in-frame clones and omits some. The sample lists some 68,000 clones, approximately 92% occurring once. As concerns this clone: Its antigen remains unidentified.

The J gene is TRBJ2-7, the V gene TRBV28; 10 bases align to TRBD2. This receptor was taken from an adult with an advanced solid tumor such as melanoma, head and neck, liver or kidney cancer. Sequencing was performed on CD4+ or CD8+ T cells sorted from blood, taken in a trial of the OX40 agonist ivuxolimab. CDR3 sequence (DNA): TGTGCCAGCAGTGCGTATCTAGCGGGAGACGAGCAGTACTTC. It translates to CASSAYLAGDEQYF.